A selection of T cell receptor beta chains follows, all from one sample in a study of shared clonotypes between healthy human individuals. The repertoire was sequenced with immunoSEQ multiplex PCR; TCRdb's copy has only in-frame clones and lacks some. The table records 950,000 to 1,100,000 clones, under 80% of them present only once. Sample: memory CD4+ T cells sorted from blood. The origin of the receptors is a man between 18 and 35 years old in good health. CDR3s include the opening cysteine and the closing phenylalanine or tryptophan. A D gene is named only where the DNA matches it firmly. Clone size, where shown, is once, few, many, or a class for clones that have expanded.

J gene | D gene | V gene | clone size | CDR3 protein | CDR3 DNA
TRBJ1-1 | . | TRBV7-9 | few | CASTRQENTEAFF | TGTGCCAGCACCAGACAGGAGAACACTGAAGCTTTCTTT
TRBJ2-1 | . | TRBV11-2 | . | CASGRSYNEQFF | TGTGCCAGCGGTAGGTCCTACAATGAGCAGTTCTTC
TRBJ1-1 | . | TRBV5-1 | . | CASSFSVNTEAFF | TGCGCCAGCAGCTTTTCTGTGAACACTGAAGCTTTCTTT
TRBJ2-7 | . | TRBV7-8 | . | CASSPGTTLEQYF | TGTGCCAGCAGCCCTGGGACAACCCTCGAGCAGTACTTC
TRBJ2-7 | TRBD2 | TRBV6-6 | . | CASGPRGFYEQYF | TGTGCCAGTGGGCCGCGGGGGTTTTACGAGCAGTACTTC
TRBJ2-1 | TRBD2 | TRBV27 | . | CASLSFGGGPGEQFF | TGTGCCAGCCTGTCCTTTGGGGGAGGGCCAGGTGAGCAGTTCTTC
TRBJ2-2 | . | TRBV5-6 | . | CASSLGRAPGELFF | TGTGCCAGCAGCCTGGGTAGGGCTCCCGGGGAGCTGTTTTTT
TRBJ2-7 | . | TRBV7-2 | . | CASSLYRDSGSEQYF | TGTGCCAGCAGCTTATATCGGGACTCCGGGAGCGAGCAGTACTTC
TRBJ2-5 | TRBD1 | TRBV7-3 | . | CASSAGGLETQYF | TGTGCCAGCAGCGCAGGGGGTTTGGAGACCCAGTACTTC
TRBJ1-1 | TRBD1 | TRBV7-3 | . | CASSPTGGAKESTEAFF | TGTGCCAGCAGCCCGACAGGGGGCGCAAAGGAGAGCACTGAAGCTTTCTTT
TRBJ1-2 | . | TRBV15 | . | CATSREDTANYGYTF | TGTGCCACCAGCAGAGAAGATACCGCTAACTATGGCTACACCTTC
TRBJ1-5 | . | TRBV15 | . | CATSPGSHNQPQHF | TGTGCCACCAGCCCCGGTAGCCACAATCAGCCCCAGCATTTT
TRBJ1-6 | . | TRBV28 | few | CASTSPSSYNSPLHF | TGTGCCAGCACCTCACCGAGCTCCTATAATTCACCCCTCCACTTT
TRBJ2-7 | TRBD2 | TRBV7-2 | . | CASSLARTSGSAYEQYF | TGTGCCAGCAGCTTAGCTAGGACTAGCGGGAGTGCATACGAGCAGTACTTC
TRBJ2-1 | . | TRBV5-1 | . | CASSFPPGEFSYNEQFF | TGCGCCAGCAGCTTTCCTCCGGGGGAATTCTCCTACAATGAGCAGTTCTTC
TRBJ2-2 | . | TRBV27 | . | CASSLYPGLGNTGELFF | TGTGCCAGCAGTTTATATCCGGGCCTGGGGAACACCGGGGAGCTGTTTTTT
TRBJ2-3 | . | TRBV10-1 | . | CASSLSLGTDTQYF | TGCGCCAGCAGTCTTTCGCTGGGCACAGATACGCAGTATTTT
TRBJ2-1 | TRBD2 | TRBV5-1 | . | CASTLVAGTSYNEQFF | TGCGCCAGCACCCTTGTAGCGGGAACTTCCTACAATGAGCAGTTCTTC
TRBJ2-1 | TRBD1 | TRBV5-1 | . | CASSLGLQGASNEQFF | TGCGCCAGCAGCTTGGGGTTACAGGGGGCGAGCAATGAGCAGTTCTTC
TRBJ2-7 | TRBD1 | TRBV4-1 | . | CASSRPGQSYGQYF | TGCGCCAGCAGCCGCCCGGGACAGAGTTACGGGCAGTACTTC
TRBJ2-3 | TRBD1 | TRBV29-1 | . | CSVNTGGGWGTQYF | TGCAGCGTCAACACAGGGGGAGGATGGGGTACGCAGTATTTT
TRBJ1-2 | . | TRBV20-1 | . | CSARGGGINTF | TGCAGTGCTAGAGGTGGGGGGATCAACACCTTC
TRBJ1-1 | . | TRBV4-1 | . | CASSQESVGRAFF | TGCGCCAGCAGCCAAGAATCGGTGGGCAGGGCTTTCTTT
TRBJ1-1 | . | TRBV7-3 | . | CASGRLMNTEAFF | TGTGCCAGCGGGAGGCTAATGAACACTGAAGCTTTCTTT
TRBJ2-1 | . | TRBV15 | . | CATSIRLGNEQFF | TGTGCCACCAGCATTCGGTTAGGCAATGAGCAGTTCTTC
TRBJ2-7 | . | TRBV18 | . | CATGDSYEQYF | TGTGCCACCGGAGACTCCTACGAGCAGTACTTC
TRBJ2-7 | TRBD1 | TRBV30 | . | CACSGTGEYEQYF | TGTGCCTGCTCCGGGACAGGGGAATACGAGCAGTACTTC
TRBJ1-6 | TRBD1 | TRBV30 | few | CAWSPGQGYNSPLHF | TGTGCCTGGAGTCCCGGACAGGGGTACAATTCACCCCTCCACTTT
TRBJ1-2 | TRBD1 | TRBV6-6 | . | CASRPGTGLYGYTF | TGTGCCAGCAGACCCGGGACAGGGCTGTATGGCTACACCTTC
TRBJ2-1 | . | TRBV7-9 | few | CASEIWADEQFF | TGTGCCAGCGAAATCTGGGCGGATGAGCAGTTCTTC
TRBJ2-3 | . | TRBV29-1 | . | CSAPLGGSTDTQYF | TGCAGCGCCCCACTCGGGGGAAGCACAGATACGCAGTATTTT
TRBJ1-1 | . | TRBV5-1 | . | CASSLIRGNTEAFF | TGCGCCAGCAGCCTTATTCGGGGGAACACTGAAGCTTTCTTT
TRBJ1-1 | . | TRBV5-1 | few | CASRDSGPRAEAFF | TGCGCCAGCCGGGATTCGGGGCCTAGGGCTGAAGCTTTCTTT
TRBJ2-1 | . | TRBV10-2 | . | CASSDSSYNEQFF | TGCGCCAGCAGTGACAGCTCCTACAATGAGCAGTTCTTC
TRBJ1-5 | . | TRBV9 | few | CASSPQGYNQPQHF | TGTGCCAGCAGCCCCCAGGGGTACAATCAGCCCCAGCATTTT
TRBJ2-7 | TRBD1 | TRBV5-1 | . | CASSGQEVYEQYF | TGCGCCAGCTCAGGACAGGAGGTCTACGAGCAGTACTTC
TRBJ1-6 | . | TRBV6-1 | . | CAKPRSSHNSPLHF | TGTGCCAAGCCCCGGTCTTCCCATAATTCACCCCTCCACTTT
TRBJ2-7 | TRBD1 | TRBV5-1 | . | CASSLLGQGKGNEQYF | TGCGCCAGCAGCCTCCTCGGACAGGGAAAAGGGAACGAGCAGTACTTC
TRBJ1-5 | . | TRBV6-1 | once | CASSERQTDSNQPQHF | TGTGCCAGCAGTGAAAGACAGACCGATAGCAATCAGCCCCAGCATTTT
TRBJ2-7 | . | TRBV5-1 | . | CASSVQGGNEQYF | TGCGCCAGCAGCGTCCAAGGAGGGAACGAGCAGTACTTC
TRBJ1-1 | . | TRBV7-6 | few | CASRQVMNTEAFF | TGTGCCAGCAGACAGGTTATGAACACTGAAGCTTTCTTT
TRBJ1-1 | . | TRBV7-9 | few | CASSLEGAGATEAFF | TGTGCCAGCAGCTTAGAAGGAGCCGGGGCTACTGAAGCTTTCTTT
TRBJ2-7 | . | TRBV4-1 | . | CASSSQYEQYF | TGCGCCAGCAGCTCACAATACGAGCAGTACTTC
TRBJ2-1 | TRBD2 | TRBV10-1 | . | CASSKGLAGGGEQFF | TGCGCCAGCTCGAAGGGACTAGCGGGAGGGGGTGAGCAGTTCTTC
TRBJ1-4 | TRBD1 | TRBV6-5 | . | CASSYRQGTNEKLFF | TGTGCCAGCAGTTACCGACAGGGGACTAATGAAAAACTGTTTTTT
TRBJ1-4 | . | TRBV6-1 | . | CASSRAFNNEKLFF | TGTGCCAGCAGTCGGGCCTTCAATAATGAAAAACTGTTTTTT
TRBJ1-1 | . | TRBV5-6 | . | CASSFSNTEAFF | TGTGCCAGCAGCTTTTCAAACACTGAAGCTTTCTTT
TRBJ1-1 | . | TRBV4-3 | . | CASSQEGGQAEAFF | TGCGCCAGCAGCCAAGAGGGGGGGCAGGCTGAAGCTTTCTTT
TRBJ1-6 | TRBD1 | TRBV15 | many | CATSSARTGGSYNSPLHF | TGTGCCACCAGCAGTGCCCGGACAGGGGGCTCCTATAATTCACCCCTCCACTTT
TRBJ1-4 | . | TRBV25-1 | few | CASSGERMNEKLFF | TGTGCCAGCAGTGGGGAACGGATGAATGAAAAACTGTTTTTT
TRBJ2-7 | TRBD2 | TRBV6-1 | . | CASSARLAVDEQYF | TGTGCCAGCAGTGCTCGCCTAGCGGTCGACGAGCAGTACTTC
TRBJ1-5 | . | TRBV5-4 | few | CASSSQGSNQPQHF | TGTGCCAGCAGCTCGCAGGGGAGCAATCAGCCCCAGCATTTT
TRBJ1-2 | . | TRBV13 | . | CASSLGLINYGYTF | TGTGCCAGCAGCCTCGGGCTGATTAACTATGGCTACACCTTC
TRBJ2-7 | TRBD1 | TRBV6-1 | . | CASSRQGQASYEQYF | TGTGCCAGCAGTCGACAGGGCCAGGCTTCCTACGAGCAGTACTTC
TRBJ1-1 | TRBD1 | TRBV7-9 | . | CASSLTGQGHTEAFF | TGTGCCAGCAGCTTAACGGGACAGGGGCACACTGAAGCTTTCTTT
TRBJ1-5 | . | TRBV19 | . | CASSIEGGQPQHF | TGTGCCAGTAGTATAGAGGGGGGTCAGCCCCAGCATTTT
TRBJ2-2 | TRBD1 | TRBV5-1 | few | CATTRDRSNTGELFF | TGCGCCACAACTCGGGACAGATCGAACACCGGGGAGCTGTTTTTT